This TCR beta chain was profiled in a study of CD8 T cells in ankylosing spondylitis (dated by TCRdb to the late 2010s). Study-wide context: T cell receptor beta repertoires were profiled in healthy donors and ankylosing spondylitis patients so that disease-linked TCR variants could be found. In total, the full study cohort was made up of some 100 healthy donors and 25 or so ankylosing spondylitis patients. Samples of peripheral blood were taken, and for ankylosing spondylitis patients, synovial fluid was collected as well. Summary of the overall study and its limitations: A TCR beta motif made up of several highly homologous amino acid variants appeared to be characteristic of blood from ankylosing spondylitis patients. Significant enrichment of the disease-linked clones was reported in matched synovial fluid samples from ankylosing spondylitis patients. Some motif variants were previously reported in synovial fluid and blood of reactive arthritis patients, suggesting common disease-initiation mechanisms. In peripheral blood, the disease-linked clones were found at relatively low frequencies and had a CD8+ phenotype.

This clonotype showed up many times. The antigen this receptor binds is unknown. No qualities accompany the bases; no much larger clone lies one base away. The junction carries 17 bases between V and J, which are trimmed by 7 bases and 4 bases respectively. The CDR3 runs 14 residues from the cysteine to the phenylalanine. Only the CDR3 DNA is retained, 42 bases long and in frame from the first base. The CDR1 and CDR2 encoded by the germline V gene are SQVTM and ANQGSEA. Sequencing instrument: Illumina HiSeq 2500. Quantitative 5'-RACE with molecular barcodes was the method used to prepare the TCR beta libraries. The study's own analysis went as follows. To identify disease-linked TCR variants, a new computational method was used, one built on a probabilistic model of VDJ rearrangement. In-frame beta chains were kept once TCRdb had trimmed the public reads at Q25 with fastp and called clones with MiXCR. Every entry covers one CDR3 protein and lists the most common genes and DNA from its rows. The V and J calls come from TCRdb's annotation, not from the publication. The sample data list more than 300,000 distinct CDR3 sequences, and 7% to 9% of these were observed just once. 13% to 15% of the sample is held by the ten biggest clonotypes.

The chain is made from TRBV29-1 and TRBJ1-5; tentative D gene TRBD1, with 5 bases matching. The TCR was taken from a male donor with ankylosing spondylitis. Sequenced sample: blood, either unsorted or a sorted T cell fraction (not recorded which). The bases read TGCAGCGCTAAGGTTGGGGGGGAAAATCAGCCCCAGCATTTT. Translation gives CSAKVGGENQPQHF.